The 24 T cell receptor beta chains in this list originate from one sample, sequenced in a study of T cell changes during pregnancy in multiple sclerosis. Produced via immunoSEQ multiplex PCR; TCRdb's table is partial and in-frame only. Among 85,000 to 100,000 clones listed, around 92% were seen once. The starting material was peripheral blood, obtained after pregnancy. Receptors were obtained from a female donor with multiple sclerosis, enrolled in a pregnancy study.

The chain combines TRBV4-3 with TRBJ1-2; D perhaps matches TRBD1 (6 bases). In germline, CDR1 is LGHNA, CDR2 YSLEER. This CDR3 is built from 15 residues. Between the trimmed V and J ends, which lost 0 bases and 4 bases, there was a span of 12 bases. The CDR3 reads CASSQDRGVPYGYTF. DNA for the CDR3: TGCGCCAGCAGCCAAGACAGGGGTGTTCCCTATGGCTACACCTTC.

The rearrangement uses TRBV30 and TRBJ1-2; 7 positions match TRBD1. V trimming: 0 bases; J trimming: 4 bases; junction bases outside the gene matches: 2. This CDR3 has 13 amino acids. The germline V gene encodes CDR1 GTSNPN and CDR2 SVGIG (reference sequence). The DNA for the CDR3 is TGTGCCTGGAGTGTTCAGGGGGGCTATGGCTACACCTTC. Encoded protein: CAWSVQGGYGYTF.

This clone appeared once. The chain combines TRBV11-2 with TRBJ1-6; possibly TRBD1 for D (6 bases). This CDR3 has 15 residues. V shed 3 bases and J shed 9 bases, with 15 bases lying between them. Germline values: CDR1 SGHAT, CDR2 FQNNGV. The CDR3 loop reads CASSLNSGEGSPLHF. The CDR3 coding sequence is TGTGCCAGCAGCTTGAACTCAGGGGAAGGTTCACCCCTCCACTTT.

The chain is built from TRBV27 and TRBJ1-5, with D possibly matching TRBD1 (6 bases). The germline V gene encodes CDR1 MNHEY and CDR2 SMNVEV (reference sequence). This CDR3 has 15 residues. V was shortened by 6 bases and J by 0 bases, with 12 bases between the two germline ends. The CDR3 spells CASRGQPYSNQPQHF. CDR3 nucleotides: TGTGCCAGCAGAGGACAGCCTTATAGCAATCAGCCCCAGCATTTT.

The chain combines TRBV5-1 with TRBJ2-1, with TRBD2 identical over 8 bases. CDR1 is SGHRS, CDR2 YFSETQ, per germline. With 0 bases clipped from V and 8 bases from J, the junction kept 13 bases outside the gene matches. The CDR3 is made up of 17 amino acids. CDR3 sequence (DNA): TGCGCCAGCAGCTTGGGTAGGCTAGCGAACGGGAGGGATGAGCAGTTCTTC. Translating gives CASSLGRLANGRDEQFF. The whole variable domain, remainder taken from reference TRBV5-1 and TRBJ2-1, is KAGVTQTPRYLIKTRGQQVTLSCSPISGHRSVSWYQQTPGQGLQFLFEYFSETQRNKGNFPGRFSGRQFSNSRSEMNVSTLELGDSALYLCASSLGRLANGRDEQFFGPGTRLTVL.

This sequence joins TRBV10-3 and TRBJ1-2, with TRBD1 identical over 7 bases. The CDR3 has 14 amino acids. Looked up from germline, CDR1 is ENHRY and CDR2 is SYGVKD. V trimming: 6 bases; J trimming: 4 bases; junction bases outside the gene matches: 8. CDR3 amino acids: CAISDRAEGYGYTF. The DNA of the CDR3 is TGTGCCATCAGCGACAGGGCGGAGGGCTATGGCTACACCTTC.

This rearrangement joins TRBV2 to TRBJ2-1; 12 bases fit TRBD2. V was pared by 7 bases and J by 2 bases, with 6 bases of the junction left unmatched. Germline loops: CDR1 SNHLY, CDR2 FYNNEI. The CDR3 contains 16 residues. In DNA, the CDR3 is TGTGCCAGCACCCACCTAGCGGGAGGGACCTACAATGAGCAGTTCTTC. Translating it yields CASTHLAGGTYNEQFF.

This clone appeared a single time. V and J are TRBV6-5 and TRBJ2-5; D may be TRBD2 (7 bases). CDR3 length: 16 amino acids. The V gene lost 0 bases and the J gene lost 5 bases, with 16 bases spanning the gap. CDR1 is MNHEY, CDR2 SVGAGI, per germline. This CDR3 is CASSYSSLGGAETQYF. The CDR3 DNA is TGTGCCAGCAGTTACTCCTCCCTGGGGGGGGCGGAGACCCAGTACTTC.

This clone showed up just once. This chain joins TRBV6-1 and TRBJ1-1, with 7 positions matching TRBD1. Germline CDR1 is MNHNS and CDR2 is SASEGT. The ends lost 3 bases at V and 5 bases at J; junction bases unmatched: 6. The CDR3 runs 14 residues. The CDR3 loop is CASSEGQSGTEAFF. The CDR3 DNA sequence: TGTGCCAGCAGTGAGGGACAGTCGGGGACTGAAGCTTTCTTT.

The chain has TRBV7-8 and TRBJ2-7, with 15 bases lining up with TRBD2. V dropped 4 bases and J dropped 6; count of bases not matched to a gene: 7. Germline values: CDR1 SGHVS, CDR2 FQNEAQ. CDR3 size: 16 residues. Here the CDR3 reads CASSSGLAGGGGEQYF. CDR3 DNA: TGTGCCAGCAGCTCGGGACTAGCGGGGGGAGGAGGCGAGCAGTACTTC.

The chain has TRBV5-4 and TRBJ2-5; the D gene is possibly TRBD2 (6 bases). The CDR3 contains 15 residues. Germline V gene sequence: CDR1 SGHNT, CDR2 YYREEE (reference sequence). Between the trimmed V and J ends, which lost 4 bases and 5 bases, there was a span of 18 bases. In DNA, the CDR3 is TGTGCCAGCAGCCCCCGGACGGGAGTCAGTGAGACCCAGTACTTC. The encoded protein is CASSPRTGVSETQYF.

The CDR3 protein is CASEGQDGDGELFF. The CDR3 nucleotides read TGTGCCAGCGAGGGACAGGATGGTGACGGGGAGCTGTTTTTT. The chain has TRBV2 and TRBJ2-2, with 8 positions matching TRBD1. Germline V gene lookup returns CDR1 SNHLY and CDR2 FYNNEI. V lost 8 bases to trimming and J lost 7 bases; unmatched junction nucleotides: 9. The CDR3 sequence is 14 residues long.

The chain couples TRBV7-3 to TRBJ1-1, with TRBD1 matching over 9 bases. The CDR3 is 13 amino acids. Germline loops: CDR1 SGHTA, CDR2 FQGTGA. V shed 5 bases, J shed 7 bases, and the junction held 5 bases outside the gene matches. DNA of the CDR3: TGTGCCAGCAGCGCGGACAGGGGACATGAAGCTTTCTTT. This codes for CASSADRGHEAFF.

The rearrangement joins TRBV5-1 to TRBJ1-1; D unresolved. The V end lost 0 bases, the J end lost 0 bases, and 6 bases lay between the germline ends. CDR1 is SGHRS, CDR2 YFSETQ, per germline. The CDR3 is 14 amino acids. The CDR3 DNA follows: TGCGCCAGCAGCTTGGGGCAGATGAACACTGAAGCTTTCTTT. Translated: CASSLGQMNTEAFF.

The V call is TRBV7-9, the J call TRBJ2-2, with a tentative D call TRBD2 (5 bases). V was pared by 9 bases and J by 0 bases, with 11 bases between. The germline V gene has CDR1 SEHNR and CDR2 FQNEAQ (reference sequence). CDR3 length equals 14 residues. The CDR3 sequence: CASLYGTNTGELFF. As DNA, the CDR3 is TGTGCCAGTCTCTACGGGACGAACACCGGGGAGCTGTTTTTT.

The rearrangement joins TRBV5-8 to TRBJ2-7, with a tentative D call TRBD1 (7 bases). Germline assignment: CDR1 SGHTS and CDR2 YDEGEE. Between the trimmed V and J ends, which lost 4 bases and 3 bases, there was a span of 17 bases. The CDR3 loop spans 15 amino acids. CDR3 bases: TGTGCCAGCAGCACCTGGAGGGGACAGAACTACGAGCAGTACTTC. It yields the protein CASSTWRGQNYEQYF.

The J gene is TRBJ2-2, the V gene TRBV9, with TRBD2 identical over 7 bases. Trimming removed 2 bases from V and 1 base from J; junction bases left unmatched: 2. In germline, CDR1 is SGDLS, CDR2 YYNGEE. The CDR3 extends over 15 amino acids. Here the CDR3 DNA reads TGTGCCAGCAGCGTGACGGGGGGGAACACCGGGGAGCTGTTTTTT. This codes for CASSVTGGNTGELFF.

The genes are TRBV7-9 and TRBJ2-7; 8 positions agree with TRBD2. V was clipped by 4 bases and J by 5 bases; unmatched bases: 10. The germline V gene encodes CDR1 SEHNR and CDR2 FQNEAQ (reference sequence). The length of the CDR3 is 15 residues. The DNA for the CDR3 is TGTGCCAGCAGCTCCCTAGGAGCGGGAGTAGACGAGCAGTACTTC. Protein: CASSSLGAGVDEQYF.

The genes are TRBV5-5 and TRBJ2-5; 7 positions agree with TRBD1. The V segment lost 8 bases and the J segment 4 bases; nucleotides outside the gene matches: 11. The CDR3 spans 14 residues. In germline, CDR1 is SGHKS, CDR2 YYEKEE (reference sequence). In DNA form, the CDR3 reads TGTGCCAGTCAAATACGACAGGGTGGAGAGACCCAGTACTTC. This codes for CASQIRQGGETQYF.

The chain employs TRBV9 and TRBJ2-3, with 7 positions matching TRBD2. This CDR3 is built from 14 residues. Germline V gene sequence: CDR1 SGDLS, CDR2 YYNGEE. V lost 4 bases, J lost 2 bases, and 4 bases stayed unmatched. The CDR3 spells CASSYGTITDTQYF. The CDR3 nucleotides are TGTGCCAGCAGCTACGGGACTATCACAGATACGCAGTATTTT. Full variable domain (outside the CDR3, taken from reference TRBV9 and TRBJ2-3): DSGVTQTPKHLITATGQRVTLRCSPRSGDLSVYWYQQSLDQGLQFLIQYYNGEERAKGNILERFSAQQFPDLHSELNLSSLELGDSALYFCASSYGTITDTQYFGPGTRLTVL.

The genes are TRBV15 and TRBJ2-7, with D perhaps matching TRBD1 (5 bases). Germline values: CDR1 LNHNV, CDR2 YYDKDF (reference sequence). Between the trimmed V and J ends, which lost 3 bases and 4 bases, there was a span of 10 bases. The CDR3 runs 13 residues. In DNA, the CDR3 is TGTGCCACCAGCAGCCGAGCAGGGTACGAGCAGTACTTC. Amino acid sequence: CATSSRAGYEQYF.

The CDR3: CASSQDRPPSSGVRETQYF. CDR3 nucleotide sequence: TGTGCCAGCAGCCAAGACCGGCCGCCGTCTAGCGGGGTAAGGGAGACCCAGTACTTC. The chain uses TRBV4-2 and TRBJ2-5; TRBD2 matches 9 bases. The V and J ends lost 0 bases and 5 bases, in that order; junction bases with no gene match: 16. Per germline, CDR1 LGHNA and CDR2 YNFKEQ. This CDR3 is built from 19 residues.

This clone was detected a few times. V is TRBV2 and J is TRBJ1-2, with D hard to call. CDR1 and CDR2 from the germline V gene are SNHLY and FYNNEI. Trimming removed 0 bases from V and 8 bases from J, with 7 bases in between. The CDR3 is 12 amino acids. The CDR3 DNA sequence: TGTGCCAGCAGTGAAGCGCGGAGAGGCTACACCTTC. Its protein product is CASSEARRGYTF.

This chain joins TRBV7-3 and TRBJ2-1; TRBD1 is a possible D gene (6 bases). The germline gives CDR1 SGHTA, CDR2 FQGTGA. The CDR3 length is 13 residues. Trimming stripped 2 bases from V and 7 bases from J, with 9 bases between. CDR3 bases: TGTGCCAGCAGCTTACCAGGGGCGAATGAGCAGTTCTTC. Translation gives CASSLPGANEQFF.